The 31 T cell receptor beta chains in this list originate from one sample, sequenced in a study of cytomegalovirus exposure and HLA in healthy donors (dated by TCRdb to 2016 to 2017). The library was generated by the immunoSEQ multiplex PCR assay. A mixture of 60 forward primers for TCR Vbeta segments and 13 reverse primers for TCR Jbeta segments was used in the multiplex PCR. Drawn from immuneACCESS, this table holds only the in-frame rearrangements with V and J called that TCRdb kept. Clones are partly lost; checked studies trace under half to an unresolved V gene and leave the rest unexplained. The table for this sample lists 80,000 to 95,000 clones; 84% of them were counted only once. The top ten clones comprise roughly 5.3% of the sample. The sample consisted of PBMCs. Receptors were obtained from a woman younger than 30 in good health and CMV-seropositive.

This clone was observed a handful of times. This rearrangement joins TRBV7-9 to TRBJ1-2; no reliable D call. Trimming left V 1 base short and J 6 bases short, with 6 bases between. This CDR3 contains 12 residues. The V gene's germline CDR1 is SEHNR and CDR2 FQNEAQ (reference sequence). For the CDR3, the DNA is TGTGCCAGCAGCTTAGGCAGAAATGGCTACACCTTC. This encodes CASSLGRNGYTF. Supplemented by reference TRBV7-9 and TRBJ1-2, the full variable domain reads DTGVSQNPRHKITKRGQNVTFRCDPISEHNRLYWYRQTLGQGPEFLTYFQNEAQLEKSRLLSDRFSAERPKGSFSTLEIQRTEQGDSAMYLCASSLGRNGYTFGSGTRLTVV.

The chain uses TRBV6-5 and TRBJ1-4; 12 bases map to TRBD1. Losses at the gene ends were 5 bases for V and 11 bases for J; bases not matched to a gene: 9. Germline CDR1 reads MNHEY; CDR2 reads SVGAGI. This CDR3 has 15 residues. CDR3 in amino acids: CASSNAGTGGEKLFF. CDR3 sequence (DNA): TGTGCCAGCAGTAACGCCGGGACAGGGGGCGAGAAACTGTTTTTT.

The V and J genes are TRBV5-1 and TRBJ2-5; TRBD2 might be the D (5 bases). Trimming cost V 0 bases and J 0 bases, with 12 bases left between them. Germline V lookup: CDR1 SGHRS, CDR2 YFSETQ. CDR3 length: 16 amino acids. CDR3 amino acids: CASSLASGTYQETQYF. DNA of the CDR3: TGCGCCAGCAGCTTGGCCTCGGGAACGTACCAAGAGACCCAGTACTTC.

The chain combines TRBV5-6 with TRBJ2-1, with no clear D. Trimming left V 3 bases short and J 7 bases short, with 8 bases between. Germline V lookup: CDR1 SGHDT, CDR2 YYEEEE. This CDR3 spans 12 amino acids. The CDR3 region has the DNA TGTGCCAGCAGCTACGACTCAAATGAGCAGTTCTTC. Encoded protein: CASSYDSNEQFF. The whole variable domain, filled in from reference TRBV5-6 and TRBJ2-1, reads DAGVTQSPTHLIKTRGQQVTLRCSPKSGHDTVSWYQQALGQGPQFIFQYYEEEERQRGNFPDRFSGHQFPNYSSELNVNALLLGDSALYLCASSYDSNEQFFGPGTRLTVL.

The J gene is TRBJ2-3, the V gene TRBV4-1; no firm D call. V was pared by 0 bases and J by 4 bases, with 11 bases between. Germline V gives CDR1 MGHRA, CDR2 YSYEKL. The CDR3 spans 15 residues. Here the CDR3 reads CASSQERWSADTQYF. Written as DNA, the CDR3 is TGCGCCAGCAGCCAAGAGAGGTGGAGTGCAGATACGCAGTATTTT.

The rearrangement joins TRBV30 to TRBJ2-5; D may be TRBD1 (6 bases). Germline V gives CDR1 GTSNPN, CDR2 SVGIG (reference sequence). V shed 6 bases and J shed 6 bases, with 20 bases lying between them. This CDR3 is built from 14 residues. CDR3 sequence reads: CACIPGQLVQTQYF. DNA of the CDR3: TGTGCCTGTATACCCGGACAGTTAGTTCAGACCCAGTACTTC.

This clone showed up just once. The chain joins TRBV28 to TRBJ2-5, with D unresolved. CDR3 length: 13 residues. The V end was cut by 6 bases, the J end by 5 bases, with 13 bases between. From germline, CDR1 is MDHEN and CDR2 SYDVKM. The CDR3 sequence is CASRHDPRETQYF. DNA of the CDR3: TGTGCCAGCAGGCACGATCCCAGGGAGACCCAGTACTTC.

In its sample, this clone was seen once. The genes are TRBV7-8 and TRBJ2-7; TRBD1 is a possible D gene (6 bases). CDR1 is SGHVS, CDR2 FQNEAQ, per germline. Trimming took 3 bases from V and 2 from J, leaving 11 bases between them. The CDR3 covers 14 residues. CDR3 in amino acids: CASSFHGDTYEQYF. The CDR3 DNA reads as TGTGCCAGCAGCTTTCATGGGGACACCTACGAGCAGTACTTC.

The genes are TRBV7-8 and TRBJ2-3, with 11 bases identical to TRBD2. CDR3 length equals 17 residues. J gave up 5 bases and V 1 base, and 8 bases lay outside the gene matches. From germline, CDR1 is SGHVS and CDR2 FQNEAQ. DNA of the CDR3: TGTGCCAGCAGCTTAGGGGTCCTAGCGGGGGGTCAAGATACGCAGTATTTT. This gives the protein CASSLGVLAGGQDTQYF.

The chain recombines TRBV6-5 with TRBJ2-7; TRBD2 agrees at 8 bases. Germline CDR1 reads MNHEY; CDR2 reads SVGAGI. The ends lost 7 bases at V and 0 bases at J; junction bases unmatched: 5. The CDR3 is 14 residues long. This chain's CDR3 is CASMKRGSSYEQYF. DNA for the CDR3: TGTGCCAGCATGAAGCGGGGGAGCTCCTACGAGCAGTACTTC.

The chain employs TRBV7-9 and TRBJ1-2; TRBD1 is a possible D gene (6 bases). Germline V CDR1 and CDR2: SEHNR, FQNEAQ (reference sequence). Between the trimmed V and J ends, which lost 1 base and 0 bases, there was a span of 15 bases. This CDR3 comprises 17 residues. The CDR3 region has the DNA TGTGCCAGCAGCTTAGATAGGTTCAGGGGCGCTAACTATGGCTACACCTTC. Its translation is CASSLDRFRGANYGYTF.

The gene calls are TRBV10-2 and TRBJ2-2; 10 bases line up with TRBD1. J gave up 5 bases and V 3 bases, and 15 bases lay outside the gene matches. Germline V gene lookup returns CDR1 WSHSY and CDR2 SAAADI. The CDR3 spans 19 residues. The DNA of the CDR3 is TGCGCCAGCAGTGAACTAAGGACAGGGGGAATGGGGTGGACCGGGGAGCTGTTTTTT. Translated, it gives CASSELRTGGMGWTGELFF.

The chain combines TRBV6-5 with TRBJ1-6, with a possible D match to TRBD1 (5 bases). Germline values: CDR1 MNHEY, CDR2 SVGAGI. This CDR3 comprises 15 residues. V lost 0 bases to trimming and J lost 7 bases, with 10 bases between them. CDR3 in amino acids: CASSYSPRANSPLHF. In DNA form, the CDR3 reads TGTGCCAGCAGTTACTCGCCCAGGGCAAATTCACCCCTCCACTTT.

The gene calls are TRBV7-9 and TRBJ1-5; TRBD1 agrees at 10 bases. Germline trimming cut 5 bases from V and 6 bases from J; bases unmatched to any gene: 10. CDR3 length: 16 residues. In germline, CDR1 is SEHNR, CDR2 FQNEAQ (reference sequence). CDR3 coding DNA: TGTGCCAGCAGCCCGACGGGACAGGGGTTAGTTCAGCCCCAGCATTTT. Its translation is CASSPTGQGLVQPQHF.

This chain connects TRBV18 to TRBJ2-5, with a possible D match to TRBD2 (5 bases). Germline V lookup: CDR1 KGHSH, CDR2 LQKENI. Trimming removed 2 bases at V and 7 bases at J, with 11 bases between. The CDR3 runs 13 residues. The CDR3: CASSPEGSGTQYF. CDR3 coding DNA: TGTGCCAGCTCACCAGAGGGTTCGGGGACCCAGTACTTC.

As concerns this clone: An end of the junction does not agree with germline; a read error may underlie this. The CDR3 here is CSSRSGEKETQYF. In DNA form, the CDR3 reads TGTTCCAGCAGATCCGGGGAAAAAGAGACCCAGTACTTC. The V gene is TRBV7-9, the J gene TRBJ2-5; D may be TRBD2 (5 bases). Per the germline V gene, CDR1 is SEHNR and CDR2 is FQNEAQ (reference sequence). The CDR3 is 13 residues long. Full variable domain (missing parts from reference TRBV7-9 and TRBJ2-5): DTGVSQNPRHKITKRGQNVTFRCDPISEHNRLYWYRQTLGQGPEFLTYFQNEAQLEKSRLLSDRFSAERPKGSFSTLEIQRTEQGDSAMYLCSSRSGEKETQYFGPGTRLLVL.

This chain connects TRBV25-1 to TRBJ2-7; 7 bases are a match to TRBD2. The CDR3 is made up of 16 amino acids. Trimming cost V 1 base and J 0 bases; bases outside gene matches: 6. Germline CDR1 is MGHDK and CDR2 is SYGVNS. DNA for the CDR3: TGTGCCAGCAGTGAATCGGGGGGTGAGACCTCCTACGAGCAGTACTTC. Encoded protein: CASSESGGETSYEQYF.

This sequence joins TRBV5-1 and TRBJ2-7; 9 positions agree with TRBD1. The germline gives CDR1 SGHRS, CDR2 YFSETQ. V lost 4 bases, J lost 6 bases, and 11 bases stayed unmatched. The CDR3 sequence is 15 residues long. DNA of the CDR3: TGCGCCAGCAGCCTCGGTCGGACAGGGGCATCCGAGCAGTACTTC. Amino acids: CASSLGRTGASEQYF.

As to this clone: One end of the junction does not line up with germline, which may come from a read error. The chain couples TRBV28 to TRBJ1-2; TRBD1 aligns across 9 bases. The CDR3 length is 12 residues. Germline V gene sequence: CDR1 MDHEN, CDR2 SYDVKM. The CDR3 nucleotides read TGTGCCAGCAGCACAGGGGGCGGTGATCGTTTCTTC. Its protein is CASSTGGGDRFF.

The chain links TRBV7-2 to TRBJ1-1; D gene uncertain. CDR3 length: 14 residues. The V gene's germline CDR1 is SGHTA and CDR2 FQGNSA. The V and J ends lost 3 bases and 7 bases respectively, with 15 bases between them. CDR3 loop: CASSFQALEGEAFF. Written as DNA, the CDR3 is TGTGCCAGCAGCTTTCAGGCCCTAGAGGGTGAAGCTTTCTTT.

This chain joins TRBV25-1 and TRBJ2-1; 10 nucleotides agree with TRBD1. V lost 1 base and J lost 4; bases outside the gene matches: 10. Germline assignment: CDR1 MGHDK and CDR2 SYGVNS. CDR3 length: 18 residues. The CDR3, as DNA: TGTGCCAGCAGTGAATCCCACGGGACAGGGGTCGATTACAATGAGCAGTTCTTC. This encodes CASSESHGTGVDYNEQFF.

The rearrangement joins TRBV10-3 to TRBJ2-2; D is perhaps TRBD1 (6 bases). V shed 3 bases and J shed 5 bases, with 13 bases lying between them. The CDR3 loop spans 15 amino acids. The germline gives CDR1 ENHRY, CDR2 SYGVKD. CDR3 nucleotide sequence: TGTGCCATCAGTGATAGCACAGGGAGTACCGGGGAGCTGTTTTTT. Translation: CAISDSTGSTGELFF.

This chain connects TRBV27 to TRBJ2-7; 9 nucleotides align to TRBD1. The V gene's germline CDR1 is MNHEY and CDR2 SMNVEV (reference sequence). This CDR3 region has 13 residues. Trimming at V came to 4 bases and at J to 6 bases, leaving 4 bases not matched to a gene. The CDR3 sequence is CASSWGQGGEQYF. The CDR3 coding sequence is TGTGCCAGCAGTTGGGGACAGGGTGGCGAGCAGTACTTC.

The chain is built from TRBV6-5 and TRBJ2-7, with 9 bases aligning to TRBD1. Unmatched junction bases numbered 7, after V lost 4 bases and J lost 0 bases. The germline CDR1 and CDR2 sequences are MNHEY and SVGAGI. The length of the CDR3 is 16 residues. Here the CDR3 DNA reads TGTGCCAGCAGTTTCAGGGGGACAGGGAGCTCCTACGAGCAGTACTTC. Its translation is CASSFRGTGSSYEQYF.

The chain links TRBV7-9 to TRBJ2-2; D is uncertain. CDR3 size: 10 residues. Germline CDR1 and CDR2: SEHNR and FQNEAQ (reference sequence). Trimming pared 7 bases from V and 6 bases from J, leaving 3 bases between. CDR3: CASTSGELFF. The CDR3 coding sequence is TGTGCCAGCACGTCCGGGGAGCTGTTTTTT. The entire variable domain, with the rest obtained from reference TRBV7-9 and TRBJ2-2, is as follows: DTGVSQNPRHKITKRGQNVTFRCDPISEHNRLYWYRQTLGQGPEFLTYFQNEAQLEKSRLLSDRFSAERPKGSFSTLEIQRTEQGDSAMYLCASTSGELFFGEGSRLTVL.

This clone has just a few counts. V is TRBV18 and J is TRBJ1-1; D perhaps matches TRBD1 (6 bases). Germline values: CDR1 KGHSH, CDR2 LQKENI. CDR3 length: 14 residues. The ends were cut back, 3 bases at V and 1 base at J, with 9 bases in the middle. As DNA, the CDR3 is TGTGCCAGCTCACCGGGACAAGCGAACACTGAAGCTTTCTTT. The encoded protein is CASSPGQANTEAFF.

This clone showed up just once. The chain joins TRBV18 to TRBJ2-7, with 7 bases that match TRBD1. The germline V gene encodes CDR1 KGHSH and CDR2 LQKENI. Trimming took 2 bases from V and 0 from J; bases not matched to a gene: 1. The CDR3 extends over 14 amino acids. CDR3 sequence: CASSPGTVSYEQYF. CDR3 in DNA: TGTGCCAGCTCACCAGGGACAGTCTCCTACGAGCAGTACTTC.

The J gene is TRBJ1-1, the V gene TRBV7-6, with D perhaps TRBD1 (5 bases). The CDR3 is 13 residues long. CDR1 is SGHVS and CDR2 is FNYEAQ in the germline V gene. The V end was cut by 5 bases, the J end by 3 bases, with 10 bases between. The CDR3 spells CASSVQGYTEAFF. Here the CDR3 DNA reads TGTGCCAGCAGCGTTCAGGGATACACTGAAGCTTTCTTT.

The rearrangement links TRBV28 to TRBJ1-2; no clear D gene. The CDR3 sequence is 14 residues long. In germline, CDR1 is MDHEN, CDR2 SYDVKM. Trimming stripped 6 bases from V and 0 bases from J, with 11 bases between. CDR3 region: CASRGGYPNYGYTF. CDR3 bases: TGTGCCAGCAGGGGAGGGTATCCTAACTATGGCTACACCTTC.

V is TRBV27 and J is TRBJ2-5; tentative D call: TRBD2 (6 bases). The germline CDR1 and CDR2 sequences are MNHEY and SMNVEV (reference sequence). Between the trimmed V and J ends, which lost 2 bases and 5 bases, there was a span of 15 bases. The CDR3 contains 15 residues. This CDR3 reads CASSLRGKGRETQYF. The CDR3 DNA reads TGTGCCAGCAGTTTACGCGGGAAGGGGCGGGAGACCCAGTACTTC.

V gene TRBV4-1 combines with J gene TRBJ2-7; D might be TRBD1 (5 bases). This CDR3 has 17 amino acids. With 3 bases removed from V and 0 bases from J, the gap between germline ends came to 18 bases. Germline V gives CDR1 MGHRA, CDR2 YSYEKL. The DNA of the CDR3 is TGCGCCAGCAGCCACAAGGTCCCAGGGATCTACTCCTACGAGCAGTACTTC. It is translated as CASSHKVPGIYSYEQYF.